The 6 T cell receptor beta chains below all came from one sample that was sequenced in a study of graft-versus-host responses after intestinal transplantation. Clones were read by immunoSEQ multiplex PCR, and TCRdb kept only the in-frame ones, dropping some. The table records roughly 50,000 clones, about 90% of them present only once. The sample was PBMCs, taken roughly 660 days after intestinal transplant. These receptors all stem from a human patient who received an intestinal transplant, so some T cells may come from the graft donor.

The chain employs TRBV6-1 and TRBJ2-1; 8 bases match TRBD1. With V trimmed by 2 bases and J by 10 bases, 16 bases remained unmatched. CDR3 length equals 17 residues. The V gene's germline CDR1 is MNHNS and CDR2 SASEGT. In DNA form, the CDR3 reads TGTGCCAGCAGTGAATTATTGGCAGGGGGCGCAGGAGGGGAGCAGTTCTTC. It is translated as CASSELLAGGAGGEQFF.

The rearrangement links TRBV9 to TRBJ1-6, with D tentatively TRBD1 (6 bases). V lost 4 bases and J lost 13, with 18 bases in between. CDR3 length equals 14 residues. The germline CDR1 and CDR2 sequences are SGDLS and YYNGEE. The CDR3 nucleotides are TGTGCCAGCAGCACTATGGACAGATCCGGCCCCCTCCACTTT. This encodes CASSTMDRSGPLHF. The full variable domain, completed using reference TRBV9 and TRBJ1-6, is DSGVTQTPKHLITATGQRVTLRCSPRSGDLSVYWYQQSLDQGLQFLIQYYNGEERAKGNILERFSAQQFPDLHSELNLSSLELGDSALYFCASSTMDRSGPLHFGNGTRLTVT.

A single count supports this clone. This chain uses TRBV5-1 with TRBJ2-6, with 7 bases fitting TRBD1. Losses at the gene ends were 3 bases for V and 1 base for J; bases not matched to a gene: 1. The germline V gene encodes CDR1 SGHRS and CDR2 YFSETQ. This CDR3 region has 15 residues. CDR3 sequence: CASSSRGSGANVLTF. Here the CDR3 DNA reads TGCGCCAGCAGCTCCAGGGGGTCTGGGGCCAACGTCCTGACTTTC.

CDR3 nucleotides: TGCGCCAGCAGCTTGGAATTCCCTGGAAACACCATATATTTT. Its translation: CASSLEFPGNTIYF. The chain recombines TRBV5-1 with TRBJ1-3, with D unresolved. The CDR3 is 14 residues long. The ends were cut back, 0 bases at V and 2 bases at J, with 6 bases in the middle. Germline V CDR1 and CDR2: SGHRS, YFSETQ.

The V and J genes are TRBV10-1 and TRBJ2-1; TRBD1 matches at 7 bases. The V gene's germline CDR1 is WNHNN and CDR2 SYGVQD (reference sequence). The V and J ends lost 4 bases and 6 bases, in that order; junction bases with no gene match: 3. The CDR3 extends over 13 amino acids. This CDR3 reads CASSVSGGNEQFF. The CDR3 DNA reads TGCGCCAGCAGTGTATCAGGGGGCAATGAGCAGTTCTTC.

This clone was seen once. V and J are TRBV11-2 and TRBJ1-1; D remains ambiguous. Germline V gene sequence: CDR1 SGHAT, CDR2 FQNNGV. V was clipped by 0 bases and J by 3 bases, with 8 bases between them. The CDR3 contains 14 residues. Here the CDR3 reads CASSLDVQYTEAFF. CDR3 in DNA: TGTGCCAGCAGCTTAGACGTTCAATACACTGAAGCTTTCTTT.